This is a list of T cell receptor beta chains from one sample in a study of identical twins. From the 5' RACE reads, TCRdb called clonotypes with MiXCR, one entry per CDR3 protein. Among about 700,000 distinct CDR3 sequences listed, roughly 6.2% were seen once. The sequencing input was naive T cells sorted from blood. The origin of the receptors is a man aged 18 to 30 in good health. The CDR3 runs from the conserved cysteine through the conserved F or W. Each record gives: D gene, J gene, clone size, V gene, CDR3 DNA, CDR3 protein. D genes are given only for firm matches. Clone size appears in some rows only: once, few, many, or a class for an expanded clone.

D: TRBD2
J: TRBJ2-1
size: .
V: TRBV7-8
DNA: TGTGCCAGCCAACTCCTAGCGGCCGGAAATGAGCAGTTCTTC
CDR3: CASQLLAAGNEQFF

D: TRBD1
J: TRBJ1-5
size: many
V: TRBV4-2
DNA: TGTGCCAGCAGCCCGGACAGGGGGTATTGGCAGCCCCAGCATTTT
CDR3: CASSPDRGYWQPQHF

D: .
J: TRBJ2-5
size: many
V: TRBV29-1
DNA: TGCAGCGTTAGGGACACACCGCAAGAGACCCAGTACTTC
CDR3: CSVRDTPQETQYF

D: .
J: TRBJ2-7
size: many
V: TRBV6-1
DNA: TGTGCCAGCAGTGAGAGCACCCAGGTCTCCTACGAGCAGTACTTC
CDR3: CASSESTQVSYEQYF

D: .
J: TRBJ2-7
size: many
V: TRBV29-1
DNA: TGCAGCGCCCACTCCAAAGCGGAGCAGTACTTC
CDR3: CSAHSKAEQYF

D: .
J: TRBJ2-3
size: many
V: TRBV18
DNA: TGTGCCAGCTCACCAAAAGGGCCAGGGGTAGGCGGAGATACGCAGTATTTT
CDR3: CASSPKGPGVGGDTQYF

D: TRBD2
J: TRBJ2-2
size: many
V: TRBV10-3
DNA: TGTGCCATTTTAGCGGGAGACACCGGGGAGCTGTTTTTT
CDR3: CAILAGDTGELFF

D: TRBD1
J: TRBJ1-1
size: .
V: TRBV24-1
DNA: TGTGCCACCAGTGACCGCAGACAGGGTAAAGCTTTCTTT
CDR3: CATSDRRQGKAFF

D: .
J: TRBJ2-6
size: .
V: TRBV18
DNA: TGTGCCAGCTCACCGACATTTACCGGAGTTAGCTCTGGGGCCAACGTCCTGACTTTC
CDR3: CASSPTFTGVSSGANVLTF

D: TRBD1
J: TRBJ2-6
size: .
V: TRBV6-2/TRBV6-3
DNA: TGTGCCAGCAGGGATCCAGGGGGATCTGGGGCCAACGTCCTGACTTTC
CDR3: CASRDPGGSGANVLTF

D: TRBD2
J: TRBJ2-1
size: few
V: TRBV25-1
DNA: TGTGCCAGCAGTAGCTCGGGACTACACTACAATGAGCAGTTCTTC
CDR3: CASSSSGLHYNEQFF

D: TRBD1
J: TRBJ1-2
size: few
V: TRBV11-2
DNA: TGTGCCAGCAGCTCCCCTCTTAGGACAGGGTCTAGAGGCTACACCTTC
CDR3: CASSSPLRTGSRGYTF

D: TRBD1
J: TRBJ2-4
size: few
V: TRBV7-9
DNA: TGTGCCAGCAGCTTCCCAGGGGGCAAAAACATTCAGTACTTC
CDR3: CASSFPGGKNIQYF

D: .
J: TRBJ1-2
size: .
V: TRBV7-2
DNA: TGTGCCAGCAGCTTAGCGCGGGTTTCCGAGGGCTACACCTTC
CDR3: CASSLARVSEGYTF

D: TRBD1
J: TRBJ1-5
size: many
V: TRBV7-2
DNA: TGTGCCAGCAGCTTCAGACAGGGAGGTCAGCCCCAGCATTTT
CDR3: CASSFRQGGQPQHF

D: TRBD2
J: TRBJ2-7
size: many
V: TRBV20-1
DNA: TGCAGTGCTAGTGATACTAGCGCCCACGAGCAGTACTTC
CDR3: CSASDTSAHEQYF

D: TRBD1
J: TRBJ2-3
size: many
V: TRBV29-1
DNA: TGCAGCGGATTCGGTACAGGGGGTCTTTCAGATACGCAGTATTTT
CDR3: CSGFGTGGLSDTQYF

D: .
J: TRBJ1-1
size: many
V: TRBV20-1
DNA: TGCAGTGCTAGAGGGCCGTTGAACACTGAAGCTTTCTTT
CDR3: CSARGPLNTEAFF

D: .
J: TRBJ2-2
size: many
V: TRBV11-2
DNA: TGTGCCAGCAGCACCAGGGTGGCCAACACCGGGGAGCTGTTTTTT
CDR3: CASSTRVANTGELFF

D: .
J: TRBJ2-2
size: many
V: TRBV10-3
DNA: TGTGCCATCAGTGAGGTCAGTGGGAGAAGCGCCGGGGAGCTGTTTTTT
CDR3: CAISEVSGRSAGELFF

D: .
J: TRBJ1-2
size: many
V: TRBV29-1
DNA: TGCAGCGTTGGGGCAGGGGATGGCTACACCTTC
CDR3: CSVGAGDGYTF

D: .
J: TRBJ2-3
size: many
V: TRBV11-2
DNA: TGTGCCAGCAGCTTTCCGCCGAGCACAGATACGCAGTATTTT
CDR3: CASSFPPSTDTQYF

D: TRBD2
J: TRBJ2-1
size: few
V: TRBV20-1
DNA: TGCAGTGCCCGCAGGGAGCGGGGAGCCTACAATGAGCAGTTCTTC
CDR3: CSARRERGAYNEQFF

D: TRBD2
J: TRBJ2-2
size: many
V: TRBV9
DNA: TGTGCCAGCAGCGAGGGGACTATCAACACCGGGGAGCTGTTTTTT
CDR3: CASSEGTINTGELFF

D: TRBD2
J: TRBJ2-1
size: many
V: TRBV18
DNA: TGTGCCAGCTCCCCGACAACCCGAGCGGGAAAGGATGAGCAGTTCTTC
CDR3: CASSPTTRAGKDEQFF

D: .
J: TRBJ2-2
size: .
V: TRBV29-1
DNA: TGCAGCGTTTCTCGGACGGGGACCGGGGAGCTGTTTTTT
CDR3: CSVSRTGTGELFF

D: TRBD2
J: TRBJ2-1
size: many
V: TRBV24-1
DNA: TGTGCCACCAGTCGTACTAGCGGTTACAATGAGCAGTTCTTC
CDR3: CATSRTSGYNEQFF

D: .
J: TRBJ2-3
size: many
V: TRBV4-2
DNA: TGTGCCAGCAGCCAAGATAGCGGACTGACAGATACGCAGTATTTT
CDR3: CASSQDSGLTDTQYF

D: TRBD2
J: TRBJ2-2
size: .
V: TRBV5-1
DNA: TGCGCCAGCAGCTTGTTCCCTAGCGGGACAAACACCGGGGAGCCGTTTTTT
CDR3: CASSLFPSGTNTGEPFF

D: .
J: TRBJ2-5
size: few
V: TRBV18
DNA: TGTGCCAGCTCGCAACCGGCGACTAGTATAAAGACCCAGTACTTC
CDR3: CASSQPATSIKTQYF

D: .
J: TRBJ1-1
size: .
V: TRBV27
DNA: TGTGCCAGCAGAGAAGGGGGTCATAACACTGAAGCTTTCTTT
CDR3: CASREGGHNTEAFF